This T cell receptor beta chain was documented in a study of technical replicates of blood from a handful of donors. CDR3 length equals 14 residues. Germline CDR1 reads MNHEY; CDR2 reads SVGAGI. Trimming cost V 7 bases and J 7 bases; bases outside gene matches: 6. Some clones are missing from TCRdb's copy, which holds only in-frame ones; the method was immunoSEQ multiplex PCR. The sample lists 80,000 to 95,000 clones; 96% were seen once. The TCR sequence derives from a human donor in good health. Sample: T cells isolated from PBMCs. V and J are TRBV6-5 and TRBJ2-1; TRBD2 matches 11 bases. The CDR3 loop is CASTPGTSGNEQFF. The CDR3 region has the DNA TGTGCCAGCACCCCCGGGACTAGCGGAAATGAGCAGTTCTTC.